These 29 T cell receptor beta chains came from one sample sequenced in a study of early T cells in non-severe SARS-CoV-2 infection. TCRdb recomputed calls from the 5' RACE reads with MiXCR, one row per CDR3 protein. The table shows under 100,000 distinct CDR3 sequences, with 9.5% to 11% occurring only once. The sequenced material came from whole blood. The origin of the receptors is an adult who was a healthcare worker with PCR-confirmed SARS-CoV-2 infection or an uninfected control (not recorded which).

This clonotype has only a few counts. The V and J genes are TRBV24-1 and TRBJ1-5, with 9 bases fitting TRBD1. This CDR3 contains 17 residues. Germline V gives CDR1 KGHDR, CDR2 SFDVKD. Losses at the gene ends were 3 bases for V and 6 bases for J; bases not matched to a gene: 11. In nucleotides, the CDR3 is TGTGCCACCAGTGATACGTCCTGGACAGGGGTTGGTCAGCCCCAGCATTTT. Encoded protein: CATSDTSWTGVGQPQHF.

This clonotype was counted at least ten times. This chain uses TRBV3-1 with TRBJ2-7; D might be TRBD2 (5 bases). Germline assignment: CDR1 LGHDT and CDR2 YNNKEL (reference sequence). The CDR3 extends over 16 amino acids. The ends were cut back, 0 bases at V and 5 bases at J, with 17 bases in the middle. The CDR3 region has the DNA TGTGCCAGCAGCCAAGATTCAAGCCCTCAGGAGGACGAGCAGTACTTC. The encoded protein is CASSQDSSPQEDEQYF.

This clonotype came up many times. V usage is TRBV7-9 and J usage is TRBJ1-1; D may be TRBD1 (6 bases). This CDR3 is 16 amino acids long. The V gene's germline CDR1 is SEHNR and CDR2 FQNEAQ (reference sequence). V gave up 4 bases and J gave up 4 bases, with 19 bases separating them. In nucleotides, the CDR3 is TGTGCCAGCAGCTCTATGGGAGGGGGGAGGTCCACTGAAGCTTTCTTT. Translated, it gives CASSSMGGGRSTEAFF.

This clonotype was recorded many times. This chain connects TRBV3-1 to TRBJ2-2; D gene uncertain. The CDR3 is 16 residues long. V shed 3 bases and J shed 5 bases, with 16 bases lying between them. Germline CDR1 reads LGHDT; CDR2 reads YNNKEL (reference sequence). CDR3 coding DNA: TGTGCCAGCAGCCAGTACTACCCTCCGAGTACCGGGGAGCTGTTTTTT. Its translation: CASSQYYPPSTGELFF.

The CDR3 region is CASTGPFSYEQYF. As DNA, the CDR3 is TGCGCCAGCACGGGACCCTTTTCCTACGAGCAGTACTTC. The rearrangement uses TRBV10-1 and TRBJ2-7, with D perhaps being TRBD1 or TRBD2 (5 bases each). V lost 7 bases, J lost 1 base, and 11 bases lay in between. CDR1 and CDR2 (germline): WNHNN, SYGVQD (reference sequence). The CDR3 consists of 13 residues.

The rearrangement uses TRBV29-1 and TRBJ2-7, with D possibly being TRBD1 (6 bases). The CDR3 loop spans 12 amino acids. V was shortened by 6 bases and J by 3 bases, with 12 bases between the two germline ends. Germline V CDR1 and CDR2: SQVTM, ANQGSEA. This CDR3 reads CSVRDNYYEQYF. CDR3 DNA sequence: TGCAGCGTCCGGGACAATTACTACGAGCAGTACTTC.

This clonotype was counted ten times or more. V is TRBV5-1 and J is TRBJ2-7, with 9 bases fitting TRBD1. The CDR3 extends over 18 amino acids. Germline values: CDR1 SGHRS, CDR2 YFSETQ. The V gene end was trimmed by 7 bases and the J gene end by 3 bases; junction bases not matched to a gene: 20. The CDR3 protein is CASGDEQGARGSLYEQYF. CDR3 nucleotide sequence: TGCGCCAGCGGTGACGAACAGGGGGCGAGGGGATCGCTCTACGAGCAGTACTTC.

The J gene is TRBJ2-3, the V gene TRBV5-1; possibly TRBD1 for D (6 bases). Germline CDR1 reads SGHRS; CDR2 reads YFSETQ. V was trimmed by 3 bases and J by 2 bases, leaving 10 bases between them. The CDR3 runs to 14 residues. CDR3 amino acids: CASSSQGFTDTQYF. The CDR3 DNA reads TGCGCCAGCAGCTCACAGGGTTTCACAGATACGCAGTATTTT.

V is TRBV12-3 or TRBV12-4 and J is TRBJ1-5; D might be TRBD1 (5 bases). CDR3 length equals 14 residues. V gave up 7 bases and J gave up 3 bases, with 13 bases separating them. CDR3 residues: CASTQGVFNQPQHF. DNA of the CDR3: TGTGCCAGCACTCAGGGAGTGTTCAATCAGCCCCAGCATTTT.

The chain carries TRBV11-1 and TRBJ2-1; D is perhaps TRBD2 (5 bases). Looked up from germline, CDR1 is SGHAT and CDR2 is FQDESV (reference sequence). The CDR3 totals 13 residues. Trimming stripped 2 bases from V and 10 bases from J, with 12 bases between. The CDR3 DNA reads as TGTGCCAGCAGCTTAAGGACTCAAGGGGAGCAGTTCTTC. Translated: CASSLRTQGEQFF.

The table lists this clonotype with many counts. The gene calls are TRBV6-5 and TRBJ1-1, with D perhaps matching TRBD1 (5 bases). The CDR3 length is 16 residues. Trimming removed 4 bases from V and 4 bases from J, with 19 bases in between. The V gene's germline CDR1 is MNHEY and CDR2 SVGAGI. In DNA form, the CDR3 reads TGTGCCAGCAGTTCACCCCTGGAAGGGGTGGGCACTGAAGCTTTCTTT. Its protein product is CASSSPLEGVGTEAFF.

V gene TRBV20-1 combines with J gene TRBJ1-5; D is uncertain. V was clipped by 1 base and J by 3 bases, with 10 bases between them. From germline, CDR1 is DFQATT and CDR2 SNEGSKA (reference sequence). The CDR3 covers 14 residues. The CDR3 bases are TGCAGTGCTAGAGTCGGGCTTTTCAATCAGCCCCAGCATTTT. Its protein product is CSARVGLFNQPQHF.

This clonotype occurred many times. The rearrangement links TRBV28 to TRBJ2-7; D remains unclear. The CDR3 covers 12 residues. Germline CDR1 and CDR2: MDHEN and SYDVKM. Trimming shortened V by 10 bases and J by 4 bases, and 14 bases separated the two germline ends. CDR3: CATKRPPYEQYF. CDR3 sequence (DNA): TGTGCCACAAAAAGGCCCCCATACGAGCAGTACTTC. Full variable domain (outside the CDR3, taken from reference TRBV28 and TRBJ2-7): DVKVTQSSRYLVKRTGEKVFLECVQDMDHENMFWYRQDPGLGLRLIYFSYDVKMKEKGDIPEGYSVSREKKERFSLILESASTNQTSMYLCATKRPPYEQYFGPGTRLTVT.

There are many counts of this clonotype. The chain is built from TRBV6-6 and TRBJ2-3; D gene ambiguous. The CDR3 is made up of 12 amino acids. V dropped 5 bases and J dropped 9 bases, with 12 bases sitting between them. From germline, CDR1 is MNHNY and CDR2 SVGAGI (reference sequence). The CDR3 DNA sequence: TGTGCCAGCAGTCTTGACCTATACACGCAGTATTTT. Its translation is CASSLDLYTQYF.

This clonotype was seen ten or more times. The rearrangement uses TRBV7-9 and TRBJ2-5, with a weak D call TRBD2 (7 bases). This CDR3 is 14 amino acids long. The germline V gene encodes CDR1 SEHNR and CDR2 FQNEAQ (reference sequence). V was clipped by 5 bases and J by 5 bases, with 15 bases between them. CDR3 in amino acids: CASSPGGGYETQYF. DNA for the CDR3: TGTGCCAGCAGCCCCGGCGGGGGCTACGAGACCCAGTACTTC.

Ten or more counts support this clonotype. The CDR3 loop is CASSQTSGRAYEQFF. For the CDR3, the DNA is TGTGCCAGCAGCCAGACTAGCGGGAGGGCATATGAGCAGTTCTTC. The V call is TRBV7-3, the J call TRBJ2-1, with 14 bases fitting TRBD2. CDR3 length: 15 residues. Germline loops: CDR1 SGHTA, CDR2 FQGTGA. J lost 8 bases, V lost 5 bases, and 5 bases had no gene match.

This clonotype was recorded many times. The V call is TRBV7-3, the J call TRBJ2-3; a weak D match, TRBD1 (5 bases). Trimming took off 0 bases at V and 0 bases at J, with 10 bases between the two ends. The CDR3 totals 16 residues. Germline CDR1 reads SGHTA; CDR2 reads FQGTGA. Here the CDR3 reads CASSLTSRASTDTQYF. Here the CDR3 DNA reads TGTGCCAGCAGCTTAACGTCCAGGGCTAGCACAGATACGCAGTATTTT.

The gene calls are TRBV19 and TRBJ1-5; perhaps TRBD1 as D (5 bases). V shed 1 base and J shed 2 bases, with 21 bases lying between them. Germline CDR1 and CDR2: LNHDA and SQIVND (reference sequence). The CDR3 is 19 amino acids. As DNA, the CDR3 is TGTGCCAGTAGTATAGGGCTCGCAGGGCGGATTGATGGCAATCAGCCCCAGCATTTT. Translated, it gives CASSIGLAGRIDGNQPQHF.

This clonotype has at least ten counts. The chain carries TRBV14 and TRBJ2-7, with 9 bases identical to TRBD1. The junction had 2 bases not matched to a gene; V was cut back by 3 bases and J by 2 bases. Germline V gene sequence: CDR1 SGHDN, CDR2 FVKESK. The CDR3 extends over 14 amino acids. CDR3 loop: CASSHDRGAYEQYF. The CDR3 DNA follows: TGTGCCAGCAGCCACGACAGGGGGGCCTACGAGCAGTACTTC.

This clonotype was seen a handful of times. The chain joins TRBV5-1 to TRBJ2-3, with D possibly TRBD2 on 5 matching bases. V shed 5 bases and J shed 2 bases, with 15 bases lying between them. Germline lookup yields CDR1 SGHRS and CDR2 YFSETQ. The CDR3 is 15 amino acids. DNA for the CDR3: TGCGCCAGCAGGGATCAGCTAGCCTCCACAGATACGCAGTATTTT. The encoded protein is CASRDQLASTDTQYF.

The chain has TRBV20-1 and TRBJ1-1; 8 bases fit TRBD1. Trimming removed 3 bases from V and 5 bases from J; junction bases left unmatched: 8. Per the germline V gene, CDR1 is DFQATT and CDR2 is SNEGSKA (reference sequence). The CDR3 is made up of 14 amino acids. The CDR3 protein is CSARRTGPLTEAFF. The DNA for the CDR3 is TGCAGTGCTAGGCGGACAGGGCCTCTAACTGAAGCTTTCTTT.

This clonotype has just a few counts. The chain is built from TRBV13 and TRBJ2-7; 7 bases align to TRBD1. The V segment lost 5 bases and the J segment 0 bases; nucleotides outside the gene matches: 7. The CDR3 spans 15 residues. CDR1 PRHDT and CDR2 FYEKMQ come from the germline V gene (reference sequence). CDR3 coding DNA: TGTGCCAGCAGCCTTAAGGGGGCGTACTCCTACGAGCAGTACTTC. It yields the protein CASSLKGAYSYEQYF.

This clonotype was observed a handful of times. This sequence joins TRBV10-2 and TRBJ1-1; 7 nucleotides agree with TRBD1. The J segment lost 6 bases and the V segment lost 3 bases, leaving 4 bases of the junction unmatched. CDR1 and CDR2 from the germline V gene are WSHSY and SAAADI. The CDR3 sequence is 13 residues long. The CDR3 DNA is TGCGCCAGCAGTGATACAGGGGTGCCTGAAGCTTTCTTT. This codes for CASSDTGVPEAFF.

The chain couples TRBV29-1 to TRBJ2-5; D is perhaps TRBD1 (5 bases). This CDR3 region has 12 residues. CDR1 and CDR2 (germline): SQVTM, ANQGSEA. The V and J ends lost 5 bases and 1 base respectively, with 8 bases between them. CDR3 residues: CSVPDIQETQYF. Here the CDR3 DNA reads TGCAGCGTTCCGGACATCCAAGAGACCCAGTACTTC.

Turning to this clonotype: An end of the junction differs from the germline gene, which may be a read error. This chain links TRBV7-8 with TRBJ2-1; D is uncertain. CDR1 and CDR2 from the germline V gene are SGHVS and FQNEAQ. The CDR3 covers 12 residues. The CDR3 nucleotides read TGTGTCAGCAGCTTAGTAGGCACTGAGCAGTTCTTC. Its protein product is CVSSLVGTEQFF.

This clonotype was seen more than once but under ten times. DNA for the CDR3: TGTGCCAGCAGTCGGTCGCTGAACACTGAAGCTTTCTTT. Protein product: CASSRSLNTEAFF. The chain is built from TRBV28 and TRBJ1-1, with no clear D. V was cut by 5 bases and J by 0 bases, with 7 bases left in between. The CDR3 is 13 amino acids. CDR1 is MDHEN and CDR2 is SYDVKM in the germline V gene.

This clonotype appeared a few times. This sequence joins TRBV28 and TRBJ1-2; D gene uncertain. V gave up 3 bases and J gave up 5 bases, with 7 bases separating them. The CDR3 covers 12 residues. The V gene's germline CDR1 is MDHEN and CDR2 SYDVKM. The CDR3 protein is CASSFRKYGYTF. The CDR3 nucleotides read TGTGCCAGCAGTTTCAGGAAGTATGGCTACACCTTC.

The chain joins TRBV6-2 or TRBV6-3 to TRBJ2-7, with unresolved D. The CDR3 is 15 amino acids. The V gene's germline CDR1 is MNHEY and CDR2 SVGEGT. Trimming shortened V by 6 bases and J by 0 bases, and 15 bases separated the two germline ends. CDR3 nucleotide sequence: TGTGCCAGCAGCTACCTGACACCGAGCTCCTACGAGCAGTACTTC. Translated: CASSYLTPSSYEQYF.

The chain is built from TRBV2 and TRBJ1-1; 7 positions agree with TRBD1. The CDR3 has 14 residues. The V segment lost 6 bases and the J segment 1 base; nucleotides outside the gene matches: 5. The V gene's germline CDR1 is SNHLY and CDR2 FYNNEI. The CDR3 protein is CASRPGQWNTEAFF. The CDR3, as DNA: TGTGCCAGCAGGCCGGGACAGTGGAACACTGAAGCTTTCTTT. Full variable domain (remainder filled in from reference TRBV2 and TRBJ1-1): EPEVTQTPSHQVTQMGQEVILRCVPISNHLYFYWYRQILGQKVEFLVSFYNNEISEKSEIFDDQFSVERPDGSNFTLKIRSTKLEDSAMYFCASRPGQWNTEAFFGQGTRLTVV.